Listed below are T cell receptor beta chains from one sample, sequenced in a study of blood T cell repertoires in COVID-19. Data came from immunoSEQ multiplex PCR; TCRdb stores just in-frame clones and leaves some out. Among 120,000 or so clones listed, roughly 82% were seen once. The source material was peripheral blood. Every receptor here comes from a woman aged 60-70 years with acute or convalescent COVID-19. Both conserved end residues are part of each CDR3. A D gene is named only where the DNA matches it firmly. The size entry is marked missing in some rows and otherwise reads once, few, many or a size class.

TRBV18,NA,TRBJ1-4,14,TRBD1,CASSPRGAGEKLFF,TGTGCCAGCAGCCCCAGGGGGGCAGGTGAAAAACTGTTTTTT
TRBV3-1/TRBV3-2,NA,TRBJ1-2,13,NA,CASSQDRDRGYTF,TGTGCCAGCAGCCAAGACAGGGATAGAGGCTACACCTTC
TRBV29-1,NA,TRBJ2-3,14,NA,CSVEASAVADTQYF,TGCAGCGTTGAGGCCAGCGCCGTAGCAGATACGCAGTATTTT
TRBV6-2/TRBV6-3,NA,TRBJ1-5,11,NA,CASSSAGPQHF,TGTGCCAGCAGTTCGGCGGGGCCCCAGCATTTT
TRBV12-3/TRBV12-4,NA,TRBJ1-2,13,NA,CASSLNRNYGYTF,TGTGCCAGCAGTTTAAACAGGAACTATGGCTACACCTTC
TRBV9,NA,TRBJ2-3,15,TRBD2,CASNRAGGLTDTQYF,TGTGCCAGCAATCGGGCGGGGGGCCTCACAGATACGCAGTATTTT
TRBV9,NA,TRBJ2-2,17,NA,CASSAHSSALNTGELFF,TGTGCCAGCAGCGCCCATTCTAGCGCATTAAACACCGGGGAGCTGTTTTTT
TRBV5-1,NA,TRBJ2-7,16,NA,CASSLVQGGPSYEQYF,TGCGCCAGCAGCTTGGTACAGGGTGGTCCGAGCTACGAGCAGTACTTC
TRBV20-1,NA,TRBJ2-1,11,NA,CSAREVYEQFF,TGCAGTGCTAGGGAGGTTTATGAGCAGTTCTTC
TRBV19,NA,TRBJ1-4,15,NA,CASTVISGGNEKLFF,TGTGCCAGTACCGTAATATCCGGAGGGAATGAAAAACTGTTTTTT
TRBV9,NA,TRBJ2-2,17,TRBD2,CASRYGGAAANTGELFF,TGTGCCAGCAGGTACGGGGGGGCCGCTGCGAACACCGGGGAGCTGTTTTTT
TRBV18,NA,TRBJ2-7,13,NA,CASSPLAAYEQYF,TGTGCCAGCTCACCACTCGCGGCCTACGAGCAGTACTTC
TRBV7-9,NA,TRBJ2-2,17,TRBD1,CASSLAPGQGNTGELFF,TGTGCCAGCAGCTTAGCCCCGGGACAGGGGAACACCGGGGAGCTGTTTTTT
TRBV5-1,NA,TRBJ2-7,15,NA,CASSLSAGNSYEQYF,TGCGCCAGCAGCCTGTCTGCGGGGAACTCCTACGAGCAGTACTTC
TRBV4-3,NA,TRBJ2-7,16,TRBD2,CASSQDTGGSPYEQYF,TGCGCCAGCAGCCAAGATACCGGGGGGTCACCCTACGAGCAGTACTTC
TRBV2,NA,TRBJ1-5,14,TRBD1,CASNGQGGTQPQHF,TGTGCCAGCAATGGACAGGGAGGGACTCAGCCCCAGCATTTT
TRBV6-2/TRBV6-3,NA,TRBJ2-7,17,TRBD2,CASSWRSSGGRSYEQYF,TGTGCCAGCAGTTGGAGATCCTCGGGGGGTCGATCCTACGAGCAGTACTTC
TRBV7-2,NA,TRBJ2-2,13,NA,CASSGTGTGELFF,TGTGCCAGCAGCGGAACAGGGACCGGGGAGCTGTTTTTT
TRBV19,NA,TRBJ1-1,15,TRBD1,CACSTFGTGIPEAFF,TGTGCCTGTAGTACCTTTGGGACAGGGATACCTGAAGCTTTCTTT
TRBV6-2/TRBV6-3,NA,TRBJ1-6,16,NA,CASSRVQGSDNSPLHF,TGTGCCAGCAGTAGAGTGCAGGGAAGTGATAATTCACCCCTCCACTTT
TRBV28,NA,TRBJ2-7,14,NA,CASSLYQDSYEQYF,TGTGCCAGCAGTTTATACCAGGACTCCTACGAGCAGTACTTC
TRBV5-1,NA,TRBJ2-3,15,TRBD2,CASSLRTSDTDTQYF,TGCGCCAGCAGCTTGCGGACTAGCGACACAGATACGCAGTATTTT
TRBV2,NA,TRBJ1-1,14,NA,CASIRQAGNTEAFF,TGTGCCAGCATACGGCAGGCGGGGAACACTGAAGCTTTCTTT
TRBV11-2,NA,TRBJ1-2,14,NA,CASSLRDTGYGYTF,TGTGCCAGCAGCTTACGGGACACTGGCTATGGCTACACCTTC
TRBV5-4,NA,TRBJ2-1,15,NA,CASSLVGSSYNEQFF,TGTGCCAGCAGCTTGGTAGGGAGCTCCTACAATGAGCAGTTCTTC
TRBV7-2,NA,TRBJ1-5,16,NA,CASSLGDKRSWQPQHF,TGTGCCAGCAGCTTAGGGGACAAGAGGTCGTGGCAGCCCCAGCATTTT
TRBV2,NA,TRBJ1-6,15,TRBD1,CASGDSLPDNSPLHF,TGTGCCAGCGGGGACAGTTTACCAGATAATTCACCCCTCCACTTT
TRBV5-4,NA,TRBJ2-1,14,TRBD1,CASSPRQGRNEQFF,TGTGCCAGCAGCCCCCGACAGGGGCGCAATGAGCAGTTCTTC
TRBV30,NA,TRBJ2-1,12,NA,CACPDRYNEQFF,TGTGCCTGTCCGGACAGATACAATGAGCAGTTCTTC
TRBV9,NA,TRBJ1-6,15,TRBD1,CASSTEGQGNSPLHF,TGTGCCAGCAGCACCGAAGGACAGGGCAATTCACCCCTCCACTTT
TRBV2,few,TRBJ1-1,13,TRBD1,CASRGQVNTEAFF,TGTGCCAGCCGGGGACAGGTGAACACTGAAGCTTTCTTT
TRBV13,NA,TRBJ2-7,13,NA,CASSFGQPDEQYF,TGTGCCAGCAGCTTCGGACAGCCTGACGAGCAGTACTTC
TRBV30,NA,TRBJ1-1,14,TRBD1,CACNGRDRVTEAFF,TGTGCCTGCAATGGCCGGGACAGGGTAACTGAAGCTTTCTTT
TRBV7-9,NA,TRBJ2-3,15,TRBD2,CASSRLAGGLDTQYF,TGTGCCAGCAGCAGACTAGCGGGGGGCCTAGATACGCAGTATTTT
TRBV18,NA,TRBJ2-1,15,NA,CASSPTSRTEKGQFF,TGTGCCAGCTCACCAACTTCGCGGACAGAAAAAGGGCAGTTCTTC
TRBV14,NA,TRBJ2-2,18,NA,CASSQAEGRQGFTGELFF,TGTGCCAGCAGCCAAGCGGAGGGTCGGCAGGGATTCACCGGGGAGCTGTTTTTT
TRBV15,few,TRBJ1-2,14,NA,CATSRDRGNYGYTF,TGTGCCACCAGCAGAGATCGGGGGAACTATGGCTACACCTTC
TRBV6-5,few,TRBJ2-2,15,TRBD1,CASSRQGSVTGELFF,TGTGCCAGCAGTAGACAGGGGTCTGTCACCGGGGAGCTGTTTTTT
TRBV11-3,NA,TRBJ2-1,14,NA,CASSANTGSNEQFF,TGTGCCAGCAGCGCAAATACAGGGTCCAATGAGCAGTTCTTC
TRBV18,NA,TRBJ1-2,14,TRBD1,CASSQGTDHYGYTF,TGTGCCAGCTCACAAGGGACAGATCACTATGGCTACACCTTC
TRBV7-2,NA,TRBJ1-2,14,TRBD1,CASSLYAGGVGYTF,TGTGCCAGCAGCTTATACGCAGGGGGCGTAGGCTACACCTTC
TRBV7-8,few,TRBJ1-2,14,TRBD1,CASSVGQGGYGYTF,TGTGCCAGCAGCGTCGGACAGGGGGGCTATGGCTACACCTTC
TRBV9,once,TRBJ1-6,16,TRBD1,CASSVDPGGVDSPLHF,TGTGCCAGCAGCGTAGATCCAGGGGGAGTCGATTCACCCCTCCACTTT
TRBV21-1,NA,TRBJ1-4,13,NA,CASSARRREKLFF,TGTGCCAGCAGCGCCCGACGGAGGGAAAAACTGTTTTTT
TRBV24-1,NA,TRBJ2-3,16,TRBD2,CATSDLSGGVSDTQYF,TGTGCCACCAGTGATTTAAGCGGGGGGGTGTCAGATACGCAGTATTTT
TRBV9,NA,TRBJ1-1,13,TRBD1,CASSVDRGTEAFF,TGTGCCAGCAGCGTAGACAGGGGCACTGAAGCTTTCTTT